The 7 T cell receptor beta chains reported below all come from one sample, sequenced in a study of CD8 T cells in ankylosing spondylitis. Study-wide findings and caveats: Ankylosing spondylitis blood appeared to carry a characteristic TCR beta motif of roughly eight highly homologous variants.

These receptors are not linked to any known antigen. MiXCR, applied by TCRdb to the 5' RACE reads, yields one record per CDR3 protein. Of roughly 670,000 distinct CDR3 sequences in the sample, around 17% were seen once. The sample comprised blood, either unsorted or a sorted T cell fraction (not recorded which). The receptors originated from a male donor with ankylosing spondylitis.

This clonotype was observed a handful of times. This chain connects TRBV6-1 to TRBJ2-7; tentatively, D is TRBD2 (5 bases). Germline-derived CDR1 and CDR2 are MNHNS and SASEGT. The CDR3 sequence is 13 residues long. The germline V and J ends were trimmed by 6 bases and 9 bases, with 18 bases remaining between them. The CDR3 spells CASRRGYGDGQYF. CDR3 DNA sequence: TGTGCCAGCAGACGGGGATACGGAGACGGGCAGTACTTC.

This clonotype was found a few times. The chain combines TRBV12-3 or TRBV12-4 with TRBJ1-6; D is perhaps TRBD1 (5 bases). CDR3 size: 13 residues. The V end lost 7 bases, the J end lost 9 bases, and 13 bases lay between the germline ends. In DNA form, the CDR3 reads TGTGCCAGCACCGTGACCGGGACTTCACCCCTCCACTTT. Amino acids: CASTVTGTSPLHF.

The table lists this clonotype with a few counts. The CDR3 region is CSASPSGANTGELFF. For the CDR3, the DNA is TGCAGTGCCAGCCCTAGCGGAGCCAACACCGGGGAGCTGTTTTTT. The chain recombines TRBV20-1 with TRBJ2-2; 7 positions match TRBD2. Trimming removed 6 bases from V and 2 bases from J; junction bases left unmatched: 9. CDR1 DFQATT and CDR2 SNEGSKA come from the germline V gene (reference sequence). The CDR3 loop spans 15 amino acids.

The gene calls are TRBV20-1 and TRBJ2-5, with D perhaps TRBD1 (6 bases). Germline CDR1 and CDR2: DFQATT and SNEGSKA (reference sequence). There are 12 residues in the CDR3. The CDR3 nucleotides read TGCAGCCACAGGACAGTCCAAGAGACCCAGTACTTC. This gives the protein CSHRTVQETQYF.

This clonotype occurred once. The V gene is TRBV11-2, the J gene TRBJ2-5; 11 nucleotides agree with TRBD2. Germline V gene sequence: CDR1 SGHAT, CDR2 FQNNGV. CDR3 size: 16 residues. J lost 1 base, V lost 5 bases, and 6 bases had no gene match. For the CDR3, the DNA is TGTGCCAGCAGCCCTCAGACTAGCGGGGTCCAAGAGACCCAGTACTTC. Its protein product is CASSPQTSGVQETQYF. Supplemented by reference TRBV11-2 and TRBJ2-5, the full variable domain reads EAGVAQSPRYKIIEKRQSVAFWCNPISGHATLYWYQQILGQGPKLLIQFQNNGVVDDSQLPKDRFSAERLKGVDSTLKIQPAKLEDSAVYLCASSPQTSGVQETQYFGPGTRLLVL.

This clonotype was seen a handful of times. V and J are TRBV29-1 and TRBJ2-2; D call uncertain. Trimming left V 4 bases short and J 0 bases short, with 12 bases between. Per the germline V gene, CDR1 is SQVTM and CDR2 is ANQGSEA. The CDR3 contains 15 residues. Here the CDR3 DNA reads TGCAGCGTTGTTTTGGGCCTCGCGAACACCGGGGAGCTGTTTTTT. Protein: CSVVLGLANTGELFF.

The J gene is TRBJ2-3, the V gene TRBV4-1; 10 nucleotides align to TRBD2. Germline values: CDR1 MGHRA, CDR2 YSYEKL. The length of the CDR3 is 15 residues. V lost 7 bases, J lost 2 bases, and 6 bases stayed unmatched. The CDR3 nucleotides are TGCGCCAGCACGCTGAGCGGGAGGGCCACAGATACGCAGTATTTT. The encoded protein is CASTLSGRATDTQYF.